This T cell receptor beta chain was sequenced in a study of breast tumors, draining lymph nodes, adjacent tissues. Study-wide findings and caveats: Findings are consistent with lymph node origin and intratumoral expansion of most tumor T cells.

Germline CDR1 is SGHTA and CDR2 is FQGNSA. The CDR3 length is 15 residues. J was trimmed by 8 bases and V by 3 bases; bases with no gene match: 8. Axillary draining lymph nodes of breast cancer patients supplied the node samples. This clonotype was observed at least ten times. Its target is unknown. TCRdb re-analysed the multiplex PCR reads in MiXCR, keeping a single row per CDR3 protein. The profile shows approximately 230,000 distinct CDR3 sequences, under 35% of them singletons. The receptor comes from a female donor with breast cancer. Some clones in this sample may be carry-over from other donors' samples. V is TRBV7-2 and J is TRBJ2-2; 8 bases are a match to TRBD2. Sequenced sample: axillary lymph node tissue. CDR3 amino acids: CASSLSGGTVGELFF. The CDR3 nucleotides read TGTGCCAGCAGCTTGAGCGGGGGTACGGTAGGGGAGCTGTTTTTT.